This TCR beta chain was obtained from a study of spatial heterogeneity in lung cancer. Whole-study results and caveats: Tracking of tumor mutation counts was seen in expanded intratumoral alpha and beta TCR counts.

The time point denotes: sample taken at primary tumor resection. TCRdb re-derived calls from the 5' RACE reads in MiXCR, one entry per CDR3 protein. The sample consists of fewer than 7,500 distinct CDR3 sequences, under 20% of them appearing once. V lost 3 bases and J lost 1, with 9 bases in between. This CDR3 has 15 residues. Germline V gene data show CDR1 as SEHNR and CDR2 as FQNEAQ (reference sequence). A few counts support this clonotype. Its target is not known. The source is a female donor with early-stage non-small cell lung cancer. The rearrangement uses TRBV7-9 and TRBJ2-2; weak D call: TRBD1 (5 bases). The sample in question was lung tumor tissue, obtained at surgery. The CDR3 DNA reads TGTGCCAGCAGCTTGTCACAGGAGAACACCGGGGAGCTGTTTTTT. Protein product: CASSLSQENTGELFF.